One T cell receptor beta chain is described in this entry. Its specificity is not known. This sample is part of a study of cytomegalovirus exposure and HLA in healthy donors. The CDR3 totals 12 residues. V was trimmed by 5 bases and J by 1 base, leaving 6 bases between them. CDR1 and CDR2 from the germline V gene are MNHEY and SVGAGI. The primer mix had 60 Vbeta and 13 Jbeta primers. Sequencing used immunoSEQ multiplex PCR; TCRdb keeps in-frame clones, though not all of them. Of roughly 150,000 clones listed, 80% to 90% are singletons. Regarding the study as a whole: Rates of TCR association differed by HLA locus in a later analysis, with DRB1 highest and HLA-C lowest. TCR beta sequences numbering roughly 18,000 were associated with HLA alleles at 0.05 false discovery rate in a later analysis.

The chain combines TRBV6-5 with TRBJ2-7; D gene unclear. Specimen: PBMCs. This clonotype was obtained from a young man in good health and CMV-seropositive. The CDR3 DNA reads as TGTGCCAGCAGTGACAATTCCTACGAGCAGTACTTC. Its translation: CASSDNSYEQYF.